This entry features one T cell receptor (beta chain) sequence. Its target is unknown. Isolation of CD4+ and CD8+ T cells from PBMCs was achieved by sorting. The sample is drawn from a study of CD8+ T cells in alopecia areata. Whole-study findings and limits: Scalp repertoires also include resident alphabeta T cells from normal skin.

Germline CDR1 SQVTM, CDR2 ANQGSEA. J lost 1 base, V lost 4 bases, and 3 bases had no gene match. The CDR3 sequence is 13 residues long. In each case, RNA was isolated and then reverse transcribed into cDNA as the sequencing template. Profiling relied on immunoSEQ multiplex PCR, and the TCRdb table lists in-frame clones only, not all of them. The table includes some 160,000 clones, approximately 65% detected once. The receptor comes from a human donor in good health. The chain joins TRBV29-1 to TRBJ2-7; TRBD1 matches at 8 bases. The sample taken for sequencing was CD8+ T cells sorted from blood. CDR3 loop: CSVGQGISYEQYF. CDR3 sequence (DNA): TGCAGCGTTGGACAGGGGATTTCCTACGAGCAGTACTTC.